Listed below are T cell receptor beta chains from one sample, sequenced in a study of shared clonotypes between healthy human individuals. Sequenced by immunoSEQ multiplex PCR; TCRdb stores in-frame clones only, minus some. The sample has more than 850,000 clones; more than 75% are singletons. The sample comprised memory CD4+ T cells from PBMCs. These TCRs come from a man in his late teens or twenties in good health. Some clones in this sample may be carry-over from other donors' samples. The CDR3 runs from the conserved cysteine through the conserved F or W. The D gene is left open where the match is weak. Where a row states a size, it is once, few, many or the class of an expanded clone; other rows omit it.

length: 14
size: -
V: TRBV28
D: -
J: TRBJ1-1
CDR3: CASSLEVAYTEAFF
DNA: TGTGCCAGCAGTTTAGAGGTCGCTTACACTGAAGCTTTCTTT

length: 15
size: -
V: TRBV6-1
D: TRBD1
J: TRBJ1-3
CDR3: CASSMDRVAGNTIYF
DNA: TGTGCCAGCAGTATGGACAGGGTCGCTGGAAACACCATATATTTT

length: 17
size: -
V: TRBV2
D: TRBD1
J: TRBJ2-1
CDR3: CASRTGQGVRGYNEQFF
DNA: TGTGCCAGCAGAACGGGACAGGGGGTACGAGGGTACAATGAGCAGTTCTTC

length: 14
size: -
V: TRBV2
D: TRBD1
J: TRBJ1-5
CDR3: CASSGRTGYQPQHF
DNA: TGTGCCAGCAGTGGCCGGACAGGCTATCAGCCCCAGCATTTT

length: 17
size: -
V: TRBV30
D: TRBD2
J: TRBJ2-7
CDR3: CAWSVWASGRQSYEQYF
DNA: TGTGCCTGGAGTGTATGGGCTAGCGGGAGGCAGTCCTACGAGCAGTACTTC

length: 15
size: -
V: TRBV12-5
D: TRBD2
J: TRBJ2-1
CDR3: CASALGLAVNNEQFF
DNA: TGTGCTAGTGCCCTGGGACTAGCGGTTAACAATGAGCAGTTCTTC

length: 14
size: -
V: TRBV18
D: -
J: TRBJ2-5
CDR3: CASALTGIQETQYF
DNA: TGTGCCAGCGCCTTGACAGGAATCCAAGAGACCCAGTACTTC

length: 14
size: -
V: TRBV6-1
D: TRBD2
J: TRBJ2-5
CDR3: CASRISGGRETQYF
DNA: TGTGCCAGCAGGATCTCGGGGGGGCGGGAGACCCAGTACTTC

length: 18
size: -
V: TRBV7-3
D: TRBD1
J: TRBJ2-3
CDR3: CASSLQLGQGGSTDTQYF
DNA: TGTGCCAGCAGCCTACAGCTGGGACAGGGGGGCTCCACAGATACGCAGTATTTT

length: 12
size: -
V: TRBV28
D: -
J: TRBJ2-7
CDR3: CASSLVLGEQYF
DNA: TGTGCCAGCAGTTTAGTCTTGGGGGAGCAGTACTTC

length: 15
size: -
V: TRBV28
D: TRBD2
J: TRBJ2-7
CDR3: CASTPFSAREYEQYF
DNA: TGTGCCAGCACCCCATTCTCAGCGCGGGAGTACGAGCAGTACTTC

length: 15
size: few
V: TRBV7-3
D: -
J: TRBJ1-4
CDR3: CASSPTGGAGEKLFF
DNA: TGTGCCAGCAGCCCCACCGGGGGGGCGGGGGAAAAACTGTTTTTT

length: 16
size: few
V: TRBV11-2
D: -
J: TRBJ1-2
CDR3: CASSLQLVGSAYGYTF
DNA: TGTGCCAGCAGCTTACAACTGGTTGGTAGTGCCTATGGCTACACCTTC

length: 16
size: -
V: TRBV18
D: -
J: TRBJ1-2
CDR3: CASSPPGGALNYGYTF
DNA: TGTGCCAGCTCACCACCTGGCGGGGCGCTCAACTATGGCTACACCTTC

length: 12
size: -
V: TRBV2
D: -
J: TRBJ2-1
CDR3: CASNVRYNEQFF
DNA: TGTGCCAGCAATGTGCGATACAATGAGCAGTTCTTC

length: 12
size: -
V: TRBV21-1
D: -
J: TRBJ2-7
CDR3: CASSEGRYEQYF
DNA: TGTGCCAGCTCTGAGGGGAGATACGAGCAGTACTTC

length: 16
size: -
V: TRBV19
D: TRBD1
J: TRBJ2-7
CDR3: CASSKTGAQGRYEQYF
DNA: TGTGCCAGTAGTAAAACAGGGGCCCAGGGGCGCTACGAGCAGTACTTC

length: 15
size: -
V: TRBV18
D: TRBD1
J: TRBJ2-3
CDR3: CASSRTQGATDTQYF
DNA: TGTGCCAGCTCACGGACACAGGGGGCCACAGATACGCAGTATTTT

length: 15
size: -
V: TRBV7-8
D: -
J: TRBJ1-2
CDR3: CASSLPSSSNYGYTF
DNA: TGTGCCAGCAGCTTACCCTCCAGCTCTAACTATGGCTACACCTTC

length: 16
size: -
V: TRBV4-1
D: -
J: TRBJ2-1
CDR3: CASSQDQRGHRKEQFF
DNA: TGCGCCAGCAGCCAAGATCAAAGAGGACACCGCAAAGAGCAGTTCTTC

length: 13
size: few
V: TRBV6-5
D: -
J: TRBJ1-5
CDR3: CASSYRGNQPQHF
DNA: TGTGCCAGCAGTTATCGGGGAAATCAGCCCCAGCATTTT

length: 17
size: -
V: TRBV5-1
D: TRBD2
J: TRBJ2-1
CDR3: CASSLLGREYSYNEQFF
DNA: TGCGCCAGCAGCTTGCTAGGGCGGGAGTACTCCTACAATGAGCAGTTCTTC

length: 12
size: few
V: TRBV30
D: -
J: TRBJ1-5
CDR3: CAWGQNNQPQHF
DNA: TGTGCCTGGGGGCAGAACAATCAGCCCCAGCATTTT

length: 15
size: few
V: TRBV19
D: TRBD1
J: TRBJ1-2
CDR3: CASSPRDRGKSGYTF
DNA: TGTGCCAGTAGTCCCCGGGACAGGGGGAAGAGTGGCTACACCTTC

length: 13
size: -
V: TRBV9
D: -
J: TRBJ2-2
CDR3: CASSVARSGELFF
DNA: TGTGCCAGCAGCGTAGCTCGGTCCGGGGAGCTGTTTTTT

length: 16
size: -
V: TRBV5-1
D: TRBD2
J: TRBJ2-5
CDR3: CASSLMASGDIQAQYF
DNA: TGCGCCAGCAGCTTGATGGCTAGCGGGGATATACAGGCCCAGTACTTC

length: 17
size: -
V: TRBV27
D: TRBD1
J: TRBJ1-5
CDR3: CASSQGNRGIWNQPQHF
DNA: TGTGCCAGCAGTCAGGGCAACAGGGGGATCTGGAATCAGCCCCAGCATTTT

length: 13
size: -
V: TRBV7-3
D: -
J: TRBJ2-5
CDR3: CASSEDRFETQYF
DNA: TGTGCCAGCAGCGAAGACAGATTCGAGACCCAGTACTTC

length: 15
size: -
V: TRBV19
D: TRBD1
J: TRBJ2-1
CDR3: CATNGGTGGLNEQFF
DNA: TGTGCCACCAACGGAGGGACAGGGGGATTAAATGAGCAGTTCTTC

length: 14
size: few
V: TRBV10-1
D: -
J: TRBJ2-5
CDR3: CASSESGRGETQYF
DNA: TGCGCCAGCAGTGAGTCGGGCAGGGGAGAGACCCAGTACTTC

length: 14
size: -
V: TRBV18
D: TRBD1
J: TRBJ2-1
CDR3: CASHLGTGNNEQFF
DNA: TGTGCCAGCCACCTCGGGACAGGGAACAATGAGCAGTTCTTC

length: 19
size: once
V: TRBV10-1
D: TRBD1
J: TRBJ2-6
CDR3: CASSELEGQGIRGANVLTF
DNA: TGCGCCAGCAGCGAGCTTGAGGGACAGGGGATACGGGGGGCCAACGTCCTGACTTTC

length: 14
size: -
V: TRBV7-9
D: -
J: TRBJ1-2
CDR3: CASTRTGGNYGYTF
DNA: TGTGCCAGCACGCGAACGGGGGGCAACTATGGCTACACCTTC

length: 15
size: -
V: TRBV4-2
D: TRBD2
J: TRBJ2-1
CDR3: CASSPGLAAYNEQFF
DNA: TGTGCCAGCAGCCCGGGACTAGCGGCCTACAATGAGCAGTTCTTC

length: 15
size: -
V: TRBV7-2
D: TRBD1
J: TRBJ1-1
CDR3: CASSLAQGENTEAFF
DNA: TGTGCCAGCAGCTTAGCCCAGGGGGAGAACACTGAAGCTTTCTTT

length: 18
size: -
V: TRBV19
D: -
J: TRBJ1-5
CDR3: CASSLGIWAVDSNQPQHF
DNA: TGTGCCAGTAGTCTAGGAATATGGGCAGTAGATAGCAATCAGCCCCAGCATTTT

length: 15
size: -
V: TRBV28
D: -
J: TRBJ1-5
CDR3: CASSLGAGPNQPQHF
DNA: TGTGCCAGCAGTTTAGGGGCAGGCCCCAATCAGCCCCAGCATTTT

length: 14
size: -
V: TRBV29-1
D: -
J: TRBJ2-1
CDR3: CSVTGTTKDNEQFF
DNA: TGCAGCGTGACCGGGACCACGAAAGACAATGAGCAGTTCTTC

length: 12
size: few
V: TRBV4-1
D: -
J: TRBJ1-4
CDR3: CAIEGHNEKLFF
DNA: TGCGCCATCGAGGGCCATAATGAAAAACTGTTTTTT

length: 14
size: -
V: TRBV27
D: TRBD1
J: TRBJ1-2
CDR3: CASSNPDRGIGYTF
DNA: TGTGCCAGCAGTAACCCGGACAGGGGGATAGGCTACACCTTC

length: 15
size: -
V: TRBV27
D: -
J: TRBJ1-3
CDR3: CASSLTVSPGNTIYF
DNA: TGTGCCAGCAGTCTGACGGTTTCCCCTGGAAACACCATATATTTT

length: 12
size: -
V: TRBV7-9
D: -
J: TRBJ1-3
CDR3: CASSSVGNTIYF
DNA: TGTGCCAGCAGCTCAGTAGGAAACACCATATATTTT

length: 12
size: -
V: TRBV5-1
D: -
J: TRBJ2-3
CDR3: CASSPTMDTQYF
DNA: TGCGCCAGCAGCCCGACGATGGATACGCAGTATTTT

length: 13
size: -
V: TRBV7-3
D: -
J: TRBJ1-1
CDR3: CASSLIPVAEAFF
DNA: TGTGCCAGCAGCTTAATTCCGGTAGCTGAAGCTTTCTTT

length: 13
size: -
V: TRBV6-6
D: -
J: TRBJ2-2
CDR3: CASRRTVTGELFF
DNA: TGTGCCAGCAGAAGGACAGTTACCGGGGAGCTGTTTTTT